Listed here are 29 T cell receptor beta chains from one sample, sequenced in a study of OX40 agonist ivuxolimab in advanced cancers. This table comes from immunoSEQ multiplex PCR, and its TCRdb copy is limited to in-frame clones, with some not included. This table holds 30,000 to 50,000 clones, roughly 91% found once. The sequencing used CD4+ or CD8+ T cells sorted from blood, collected in a trial of the OX40 agonist ivuxolimab. The receptor source for this set is an adult with an advanced solid tumor such as melanoma, head and neck, liver or kidney cancer.

The chain combines TRBV18 with TRBJ1-3, with D uncertain. This CDR3 is 12 amino acids long. Trimming cost V 6 bases and J 4 bases, with 7 bases left between them. CDR1 KGHSH and CDR2 LQKENI come from the germline V gene. CDR3 protein: CASSTVGNTIYF. CDR3 nucleotides: TGTGCCAGCTCGACGGTAGGAAACACCATATATTTT.

The V and J genes are TRBV6-1 and TRBJ2-3; D is unresolved. Between the trimmed V and J ends, which lost 7 bases and 2 bases, there was a span of 10 bases. The CDR3 is made up of 13 amino acids. The V gene's germline CDR1 is MNHNS and CDR2 SASEGT. The CDR3 here is CASTVIYTDTQYF. For the CDR3, the DNA is TGTGCCAGCACAGTAATTTACACAGATACGCAGTATTTT.

The rearrangement uses TRBV5-1 and TRBJ1-4; D is ambiguous. The CDR3 sequence is 16 residues long. V was cut by 4 bases and J by 4 bases, with 17 bases left in between. Germline CDR1 and CDR2: SGHRS and YFSETQ. CDR3 sequence (DNA): TGCGCCAGCAGCAACCCAGGAGGAGGGATTAATGAAAAACTGTTTTTT. It specifies CASSNPGGGINEKLFF.

V usage is TRBV2 and J usage is TRBJ1-2; maybe TRBD1 (5 bases). This CDR3 has 13 residues. Trimming stripped 6 bases from V and 7 bases from J, with 15 bases between. Germline V gene lookup returns CDR1 SNHLY and CDR2 FYNNEI. The CDR3 DNA reads TGTGCCAGCAGGAGGGACGTGGGGCTTGGCTACACCTTC. It yields the protein CASRRDVGLGYTF.

This sequence joins TRBV28 and TRBJ1-5; TRBD1 agrees at 7 bases. Trimming cost V 6 bases and J 3 bases; bases outside gene matches: 8. This CDR3 region has 15 residues. Per the germline V gene, CDR1 is MDHEN and CDR2 is SYDVKM. The CDR3 coding sequence is TGTGCCAGCAGGTCGACAGGGCCCGACAATCAGCCCCAGCATTTT. It codes for CASRSTGPDNQPQHF.

This clone was recorded only once. CDR3 amino acids: CASSQGQGPPALHF. The CDR3 DNA reads TGTGCCAGCAGCCAAGGGCAGGGGCCCCCGGCCCTCCACTTT. The V call is TRBV14, the J call TRBJ1-6, with D tentatively TRBD1 (6 bases). Germline values: CDR1 SGHDN, CDR2 FVKESK. Between the trimmed V and J ends, which lost 1 base and 14 bases, there was a span of 15 bases. The CDR3 totals 14 residues.

The V call is TRBV12-5, the J call TRBJ2-7; 8 nucleotides line up with TRBD1. Germline CDR1 and CDR2: LGHNT and FRNRAP. Trimming took 2 bases from V and 3 from J; bases not matched to a gene: 9. The CDR3 has 16 residues. CDR3 sequence: CASGLTGQDLYYEQYF. The DNA of the CDR3 is TGTGCTAGTGGTTTGACGGGACAGGACCTTTACTACGAGCAGTACTTC. The full variable domain, rest sourced from reference TRBV12-5 and TRBJ2-7, is DARVTQTPRHKVTEMGQEVTMRCQPILGHNTVFWYRQTMMQGLELLAYFRNRAPLDDSGMPKDRFSAEMPDATLATLKIQPSEPRDSAVYFCASGLTGQDLYYEQYFGPGTRLTVT.

The chain has TRBV21-1 and TRBJ2-2. TRBV21-1 is a pseudogene segment. CDR3 length equals 16 residues. CDR3 loop: CASSKGGTGRTGELFF. The CDR3, as DNA: TGTGCCAGCAGCAAAGGGGGCACAGGGAGGACCGGGGAGCTGTTTTTT.

The CDR3 sequence is CASTKRGVDTDTQYF. In nucleotides, the CDR3 is TGCGCCAGCACTAAACGGGGGGTAGACACAGATACGCAGTATTTT. The chain has TRBV5-1 and TRBJ2-3, with 7 bases identical to TRBD2. This CDR3 has 15 residues. The V and J ends lost 6 bases and 2 bases, in that order; junction bases with no gene match: 9. Germline V gives CDR1 SGHRS, CDR2 YFSETQ.

The V call is TRBV27, the J call TRBJ1-5; D gene uncertain. The CDR3 totals 15 residues. V dropped 1 base and J dropped 4 bases, with 11 bases sitting between them. Germline-derived CDR1 and CDR2 are MNHEY and SMNVEV (reference sequence). The CDR3 nucleotides are TGTGCCAGCAGTTTATGGGGTTCGGGTAATCAGCCCCAGCATTTT. Its translation: CASSLWGSGNQPQHF.

The CDR3 sequence is CASSFRDGYTF. Written as DNA, the CDR3 is TGTGCCAGCAGTTTCCGCGATGGCTACACCTTC. This chain joins TRBV28 and TRBJ1-2; D is unresolved. CDR1 is MDHEN, CDR2 SYDVKM, per germline. V dropped 3 bases and J dropped 6 bases, with 5 bases sitting between them. This CDR3 contains 11 residues.

V gene TRBV6-1 combines with J gene TRBJ1-1, with D tentatively TRBD1 (5 bases). V gave up 6 bases and J gave up 4 bases, with 15 bases separating them. Germline V lookup: CDR1 MNHNS, CDR2 SASEGT. The CDR3 consists of 14 residues. The chain's CDR3 is CASSAGGGGTEAFF. The CDR3 DNA is TGTGCCAGCAGCGCGGGGGGAGGCGGCACTGAAGCTTTCTTT.

This chain uses TRBV7-2 with TRBJ1-1; 12 nucleotides match TRBD1. CDR1 is SGHTA, CDR2 FQGNSA, per germline. This CDR3 contains 16 residues. The V segment lost 5 bases and the J segment 5 bases; nucleotides outside the gene matches: 9. For the CDR3, the DNA is TGTGCCAGCAGCCCCGGGACAGGGGGCGCGTGGACTGAAGCTTTCTTT. Its translation is CASSPGTGGAWTEAFF.

The V gene is TRBV5-1, the J gene TRBJ2-1; D ambiguous. The length of the CDR3 is 16 residues. V was trimmed by 0 bases and J by 3 bases, leaving 13 bases between them. Germline V gene sequence: CDR1 SGHRS, CDR2 YFSETQ. As DNA, the CDR3 is TGCGCCAGCAGCTTGGACGGCGGTGGGGTCTACAATGAGCAGTTCTTC. This encodes CASSLDGGGVYNEQFF.

The rearrangement links TRBV28 to TRBJ2-1; 12 bases map to TRBD2. Germline V lookup: CDR1 MDHEN, CDR2 SYDVKM. After removal of 3 bases from V and 9 bases from J, the junction contained 6 bases not matched to a gene. The CDR3 consists of 15 residues. This CDR3 is CASSLGLAGGGEQFF. The CDR3 region has the DNA TGTGCCAGCAGTTTGGGACTAGCGGGCGGGGGTGAGCAGTTCTTC.

The chain links TRBV5-1 to TRBJ1-2; the D gene is possibly TRBD1 (5 bases). This CDR3 region has 13 residues. V was shortened by 0 bases and J by 8 bases, with 11 bases between the two germline ends. CDR1 SGHRS and CDR2 YFSETQ come from the germline V gene. CDR3 residues: CASSLDDRRGYTF. The CDR3 nucleotides read TGCGCCAGCAGCTTGGACGACAGAAGGGGCTACACCTTC.

This sequence joins TRBV11-2 and TRBJ2-3, with D unclear. Trimming took off 2 bases at V and 6 bases at J, with 9 bases between the two ends. The CDR3 is made up of 13 amino acids. Germline CDR1 and CDR2: SGHAT and FQNNGV. CDR3 DNA sequence: TGTGCCAGCAGCTTATCAGGTACCGATACGCAGTATTTT. As protein: CASSLSGTDTQYF.

This chain links TRBV7-2 with TRBJ1-3, with D perhaps TRBD1 (6 bases). The CDR3 has 15 residues. Looked up from germline, CDR1 is SGHTA and CDR2 is FQGNSA. Trimming left V 5 bases short and J 1 base short, with 12 bases between. CDR3 nucleotides: TGTGCCAGCAGCCCGAGGGGGGTTTCTGGAAACACCATATATTTT. Translation gives CASSPRGVSGNTIYF.

This clone was recorded a few times. The chain employs TRBV14 and TRBJ1-5; possibly TRBD1 for D (6 bases). CDR3 size: 13 residues. Between the trimmed V and J ends, which lost 4 bases and 7 bases, there was a span of 11 bases. Germline CDR1 is SGHDN and CDR2 is FVKESK. The CDR3 coding sequence is TGTGCCAGCAGCCGGGGGGCAGGACAGCCCCAGCATTTT. Translating it yields CASSRGAGQPQHF. The variable domain in full, with the rest retrieved from reference TRBV14 and TRBJ1-5, is EAGVTQFPSHSVIEKGQTVTLRCDPISGHDNLYWYRRVMGKEIKFLLHFVKESKQDESGMPNNRFLAERTGGTYSTLKVQPAELEDSGVYFCASSRGAGQPQHFGDGTRLSIL.

V is TRBV11-2 and J is TRBJ2-7; TRBD1 aligns across 7 bases. The CDR3 covers 16 residues. The V and J ends lost 0 bases and 5 bases, in that order; junction bases with no gene match: 10. The germline V gene has CDR1 SGHAT and CDR2 FQNNGV. The CDR3 here is CASSLELGDSRNEQYF. CDR3 sequence (DNA): TGTGCCAGCAGCTTAGAACTGGGGGACAGCCGAAACGAGCAGTACTTC.

V gene TRBV6-1 combines with J gene TRBJ1-3, with TRBD1 as a possible D gene (5 bases). CDR1 and CDR2 (germline): MNHNS, SASEGT. The CDR3 sequence is 14 residues long. The ends were cut back, 1 base at V and 4 bases at J, with 8 bases in the middle. The CDR3 DNA reads as TGTGCCAGCAGTGAAGGGGGCATGGGAAACACCATATATTTT. Translated, it gives CASSEGGMGNTIYF.

This chain joins TRBV7-2 and TRBJ2-5; D is undetermined. Trimming removed 2 bases from V and 3 bases from J, with 4 bases in between. The CDR3 spans 12 residues. Looked up from germline, CDR1 is SGHTA and CDR2 is FQGNSA. The CDR3 loop is CASSLSEETQYF. In DNA form, the CDR3 reads TGTGCCAGCAGCTTATCAGAAGAGACCCAGTACTTC.

This clone was observed once. The chain links TRBV29-1 to TRBJ1-1; D possibly corresponds to TRBD1 (5 bases). Trimming pared 1 base from V and 3 bases from J, leaving 15 bases between. Germline CDR1 and CDR2: SQVTM and ANQGSEA. The CDR3 totals 15 residues. As DNA, the CDR3 is TGCAGCGTTGAAGGGTCCGGCGGGGCTTACACTGAAGCTTTCTTT. Protein sequence: CSVEGSGGAYTEAFF.

The chain employs TRBV10-3 and TRBJ1-6; a possible D gene is TRBD1 (6 bases). CDR1 and CDR2 (germline): ENHRY, SYGVKD. V was shortened by 0 bases and J by 5 bases, with 11 bases between the two germline ends. The CDR3 sequence is 16 residues long. CDR3 sequence (DNA): TGTGCCATCAGTGAGTCGCGGACAGAGAATAATTCACCCCTCCACTTT. Translated, it gives CAISESRTENNSPLHF.

The CDR3 protein is CASYSSGATSTDTQYF. The CDR3 DNA follows: TGTGCCAGCTACAGTAGTGGGGCCACTAGCACAGATACGCAGTATTTT. The V and J genes are TRBV6-4 and TRBJ2-3, with D maybe TRBD1 (5 bases). The V gene lost 8 bases and the J gene lost 0 bases, with 18 bases spanning the gap. The CDR3 loop spans 16 amino acids. CDR1 and CDR2 (germline): MRHNA, SNTAGT.

The V gene is TRBV5-1, the J gene TRBJ2-2; the D gene could be TRBD1 or TRBD2 (5 bases each). V was pared by 3 bases and J by 4 bases, with 25 bases between. The CDR3 is made up of 19 amino acids. Germline lookup yields CDR1 SGHRS and CDR2 YFSETQ. The CDR3: CASSSPRNRDGPRTGELFF. CDR3 nucleotide sequence: TGCGCCAGCAGCTCCCCGAGGAACCGGGACGGTCCCCGCACCGGGGAGCTGTTTTTT.

This clone showed up just once. The V gene is TRBV2, the J gene TRBJ2-5; either TRBD1 or TRBD2 may fit D (6 bases each). The V end was cut by 7 bases, the J end by 4 bases, with 16 bases between. The CDR3 contains 14 residues. CDR1 is SNHLY and CDR2 is FYNNEI in the germline V gene. In DNA, the CDR3 is TGTGCCAGCACCGAAACACAGGGAGGAGAGACCCAGTACTTC. This translates into CASTETQGGETQYF.

A few counts support this clone. V gene TRBV2 combines with J gene TRBJ2-2, with a tentative D call TRBD1 (6 bases). V was clipped by 10 bases and J by 6 bases, with 21 bases between them. Per the germline V gene, CDR1 is SNHLY and CDR2 is FYNNEI. The CDR3 is made up of 15 amino acids. The DNA of the CDR3 is TGTGCCACAAAACGGGACATAGTAAACCCCGGGGAGCTGTTTTTT. This gives the protein CATKRDIVNPGELFF.

In this sample, this clone turned up once. The rearrangement links TRBV19 to TRBJ1-3, with D possibly TRBD1 on 5 matching bases. The V gene lost 8 bases and the J gene lost 0 bases, with 11 bases spanning the gap. This CDR3 is built from 14 residues. Germline loops: CDR1 LNHDA, CDR2 SQIVND (reference sequence). The DNA for the CDR3 is TGTGCCAGTTCTGAACAGGCCTCTGGAAACACCATATATTTT. The encoded protein is CASSEQASGNTIYF.